This TCR beta chain was captured by sequencing in a study of beta chain features in type 1 diabetes. Overall study results and limits: TCRB CDR3 length was moderately but significantly reduced in all four CD4+ subsets of Type 1 diabetes patients. Whether HLA type influences TCRB rearrangement remained unresolved here.

Sorting based on CD45RO/CCR7/CD25/CD127/CD95/CD27 separated CD4+ naive, central memory, regulatory and stem cell-like memory cells. In all sorted populations, purity surpassed 95%. Reverse transcription of all isolated RNA meant that expressed TCRB transcripts were sequenced. The assay was immunoSEQ multiplex PCR, and TCRdb's table has in-frame clones only and misses some. The table lists approximately 130,000 clones, 15% to 20% of them singletons. CDR1 and CDR2 from the germline V gene are GTSNPN and SVGIG (reference sequence). The CDR3 length is 13 residues. V was trimmed by 4 bases and J by 4 bases, leaving 14 bases between them. A note on this clone: Its antigen is undetermined.

The chain recombines TRBV30 with TRBJ2-7; D gene uncertain. The sequenced material came from central memory CD4+ T cells from blood. This receptor was obtained from a man between 18 and 35 years old with type 1 diabetes. The CDR3 DNA is TGTGCCTGGAAGAGGTTGAATTTTTACGAGCAGTACTTC. Translated, it gives CAWKRLNFYEQYF.